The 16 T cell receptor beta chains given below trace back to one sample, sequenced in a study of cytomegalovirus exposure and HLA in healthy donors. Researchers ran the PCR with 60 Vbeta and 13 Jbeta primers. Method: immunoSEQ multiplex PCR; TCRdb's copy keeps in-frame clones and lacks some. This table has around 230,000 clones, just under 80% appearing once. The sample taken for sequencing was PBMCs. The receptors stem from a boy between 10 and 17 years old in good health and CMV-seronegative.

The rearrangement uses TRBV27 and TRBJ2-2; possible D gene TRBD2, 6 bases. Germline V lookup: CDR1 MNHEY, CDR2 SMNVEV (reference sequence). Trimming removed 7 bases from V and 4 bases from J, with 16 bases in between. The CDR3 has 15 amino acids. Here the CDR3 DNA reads TGTGCCAGCACCTTGCGGCGGGACGCCACCGGGGAGCTGTTTTTT. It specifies CASTLRRDATGELFF.

The CDR3 reads CASSDGAGPIQYF. Here the CDR3 DNA reads TGTGCCAGCAGTGACGGAGCGGGACCGATTCAGTACTTC. This rearrangement joins TRBV6-1 to TRBJ2-4; 7 positions match TRBD2. V dropped 3 bases and J dropped 10; count of bases not matched to a gene: 6. CDR1 and CDR2 (germline): MNHNS, SASEGT. The CDR3 runs to 13 residues.

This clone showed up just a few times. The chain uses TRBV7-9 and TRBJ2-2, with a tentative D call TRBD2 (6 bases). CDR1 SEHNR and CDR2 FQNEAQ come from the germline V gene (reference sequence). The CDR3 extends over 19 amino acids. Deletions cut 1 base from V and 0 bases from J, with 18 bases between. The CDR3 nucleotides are TGTGCCAGCAGCTTAGAGGTTTGGAGGACGGGGGCGAACACCGGGGAGCTGTTTTTT. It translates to CASSLEVWRTGANTGELFF.

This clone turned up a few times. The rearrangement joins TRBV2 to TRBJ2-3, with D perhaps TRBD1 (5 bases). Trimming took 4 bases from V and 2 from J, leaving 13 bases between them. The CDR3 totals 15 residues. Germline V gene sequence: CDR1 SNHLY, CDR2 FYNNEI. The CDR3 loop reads CASSGLGPDTDTQYF. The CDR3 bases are TGTGCCAGCAGTGGGCTGGGGCCGGACACAGATACGCAGTATTTT.

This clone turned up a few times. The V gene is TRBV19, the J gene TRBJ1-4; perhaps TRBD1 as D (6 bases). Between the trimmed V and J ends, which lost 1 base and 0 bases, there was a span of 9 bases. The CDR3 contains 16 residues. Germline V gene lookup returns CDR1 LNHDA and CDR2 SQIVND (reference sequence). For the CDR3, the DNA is TGTGCCAGTAGTATAGGCGGGGGCGCAACTAATGAAAAACTGTTTTTT. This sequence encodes CASSIGGGATNEKLFF.

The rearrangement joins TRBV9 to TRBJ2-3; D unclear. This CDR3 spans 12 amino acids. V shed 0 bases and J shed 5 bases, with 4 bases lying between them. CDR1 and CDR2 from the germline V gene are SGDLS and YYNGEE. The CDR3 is CASSVDGDTQYF. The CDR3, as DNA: TGTGCCAGCAGCGTAGACGGAGATACGCAGTATTTT.

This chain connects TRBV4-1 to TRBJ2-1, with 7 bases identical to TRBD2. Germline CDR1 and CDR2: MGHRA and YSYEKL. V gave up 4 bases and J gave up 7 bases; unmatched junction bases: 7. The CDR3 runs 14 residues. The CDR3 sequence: CASSPPLARNEQFF. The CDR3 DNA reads TGCGCCAGCAGCCCCCCACTAGCGCGAAATGAGCAGTTCTTC.

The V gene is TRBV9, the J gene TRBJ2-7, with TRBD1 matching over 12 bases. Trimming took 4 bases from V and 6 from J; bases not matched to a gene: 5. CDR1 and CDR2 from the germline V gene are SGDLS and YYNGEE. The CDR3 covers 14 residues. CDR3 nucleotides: TGTGCCAGCAGCACCGGGACAGGGGGCAGCGAGCAGTACTTC. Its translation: CASSTGTGGSEQYF.

Here the CDR3 reads CASSFVQAFNEKLFF. The CDR3, as DNA: TGTGCCAGCAGCTTCGTGCAGGCTTTTAATGAAAAACTGTTTTTT. The chain combines TRBV7-9 with TRBJ1-4; D is ambiguous. The CDR3 spans 15 residues. Germline lookup yields CDR1 SEHNR and CDR2 FQNEAQ (reference sequence). The V gene lost 3 bases and the J gene lost 4 bases, with 12 bases spanning the gap.

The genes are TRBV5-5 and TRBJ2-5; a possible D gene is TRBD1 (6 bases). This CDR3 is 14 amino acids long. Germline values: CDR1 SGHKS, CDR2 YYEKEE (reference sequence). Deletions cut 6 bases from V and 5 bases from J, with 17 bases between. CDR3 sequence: CASNSLTGLETQYF. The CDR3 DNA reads TGTGCCAGCAACTCCCTGACAGGTTTGGAGACCCAGTACTTC.

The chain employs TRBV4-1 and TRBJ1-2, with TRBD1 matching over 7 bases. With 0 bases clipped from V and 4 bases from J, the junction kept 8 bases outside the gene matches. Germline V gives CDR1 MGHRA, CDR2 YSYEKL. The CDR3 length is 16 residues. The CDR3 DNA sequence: TGCGCCAGCAGCCAAGATAGAGGGACAGTTCTCTATGGCTACACCTTC. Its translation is CASSQDRGTVLYGYTF.

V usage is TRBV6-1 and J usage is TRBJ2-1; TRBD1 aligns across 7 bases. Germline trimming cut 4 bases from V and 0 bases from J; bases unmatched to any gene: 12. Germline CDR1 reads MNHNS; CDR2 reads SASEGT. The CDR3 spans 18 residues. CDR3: CASSAWVPTGSSYNEQFF. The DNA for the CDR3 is TGTGCCAGCAGTGCTTGGGTCCCGACAGGGAGCTCCTACAATGAGCAGTTCTTC.

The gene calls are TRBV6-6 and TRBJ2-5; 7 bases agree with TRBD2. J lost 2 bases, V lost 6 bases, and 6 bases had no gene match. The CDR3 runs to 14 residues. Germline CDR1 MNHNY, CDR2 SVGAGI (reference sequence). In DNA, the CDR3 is TGTGCCAGCAGATCCGGGACTACACAAGAGACCCAGTACTTC. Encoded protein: CASRSGTTQETQYF.

The CDR3 sequence: CASSRGRGVNTEAFF. In DNA, the CDR3 is TGCGCCAGCAGCCGGGGTCGGGGGGTCAACACTGAAGCTTTCTTT. The J gene is TRBJ1-1, the V gene TRBV4-1; TRBD1 might be the D (5 bases). The CDR3 consists of 15 residues. Germline loops: CDR1 MGHRA, CDR2 YSYEKL. Trimming stripped 4 bases from V and 2 bases from J, with 14 bases between.

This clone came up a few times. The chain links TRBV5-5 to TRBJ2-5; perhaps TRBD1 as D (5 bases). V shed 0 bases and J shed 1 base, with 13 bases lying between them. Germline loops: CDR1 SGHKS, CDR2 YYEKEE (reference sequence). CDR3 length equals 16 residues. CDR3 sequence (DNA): TGTGCCAGCAGCTTGGGATTAGGGCAGGGCCAAGAGACCCAGTACTTC. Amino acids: CASSLGLGQGQETQYF.

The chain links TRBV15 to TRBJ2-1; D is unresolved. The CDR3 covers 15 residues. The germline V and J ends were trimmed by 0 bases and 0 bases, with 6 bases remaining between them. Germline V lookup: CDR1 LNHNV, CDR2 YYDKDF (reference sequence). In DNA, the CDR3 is TGTGCCACCAGCAGAGAAGATAGCTCCTACAATGAGCAGTTCTTC. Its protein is CATSREDSSYNEQFF.